The present T cell receptor beta chain was sequenced within a study of blood T cells in healthy people across ages. Sample-barcoded 5' priming and a J-beta primer mix drove a second PCR of 7 to 11 cycles. A template-switch adaptor that had 12 random nucleotides put a tag on each cDNA molecule. TCRdb used MiXCR to reprocess the 5' RACE reads, holding one entry per CDR3 protein. The sample carries around 900,000 distinct CDR3 sequences, around 54% recorded once. Aged roughly 6 to 100, donors were systemically healthy Caucasians from Russia. PBMCs, at least 7 million per sample, were isolated. This CDR3 comprises 16 residues. Per germline, CDR1 SGHRS and CDR2 YFSETQ. V shed 4 bases and J shed 1 base, with 12 bases lying between them.

The clonotype comes from a woman aged 55-70 years in good health. Sequenced material: blood. V and J are TRBV5-1 and TRBJ2-6; D gene uncertain. CDR3 loop: CASSGNLGSGANVLTF. The CDR3 DNA is TGCGCCAGCAGCGGCAACCTGGGGTCTGGGGCCAACGTCCTGACTTTC.